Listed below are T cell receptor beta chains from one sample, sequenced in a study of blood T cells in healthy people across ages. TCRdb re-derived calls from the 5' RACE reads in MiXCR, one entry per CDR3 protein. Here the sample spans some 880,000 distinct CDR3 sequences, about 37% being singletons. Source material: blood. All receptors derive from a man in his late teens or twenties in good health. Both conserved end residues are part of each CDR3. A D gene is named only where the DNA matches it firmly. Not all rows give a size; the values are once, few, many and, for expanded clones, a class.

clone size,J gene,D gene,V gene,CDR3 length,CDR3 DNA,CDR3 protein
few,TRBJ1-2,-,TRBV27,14,TGTGCCAGCAGTTTAGGTCCAGGGAAAACAGGCTACACCTTC,CASSLGPGKTGYTF
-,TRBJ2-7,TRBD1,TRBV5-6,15,TGTGCCAGCAGCTTAAGGGGACAGGTTGTCCACGAGCAGTACTTC,CASSLRGQVVHEQYF
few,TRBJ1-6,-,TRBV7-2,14,TGTGCCAGCAGCTTAGCGCTTGCCAATTCACCCCTCCACTTT,CASSLALANSPLHF
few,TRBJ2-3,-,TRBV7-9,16,TGTGCCAGCAGCCTTTTAAAGCCGATGGACACAGATACGCAGTATTTT,CASSLLKPMDTDTQYF
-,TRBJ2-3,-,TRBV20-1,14,TGCAGTATGACCGAACCCTCTAGCACAGATACGCAGTATTTT,CSMTEPSSTDTQYF
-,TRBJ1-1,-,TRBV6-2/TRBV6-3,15,TGTGCCAGCACCCCAAACCGAAACCAGCACACTGAAGCTTTCTTT,CASTPNRNQHTEAFF
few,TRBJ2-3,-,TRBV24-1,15,TGTGCCACCAGTGAAAAAAGCTACCGCACAGATACGCAGTATTTT,CATSEKSYRTDTQYF
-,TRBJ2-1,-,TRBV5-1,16,TGCGCCAGCAGCCCCCCGTTGGACGTGCCCTGGAATGAGCAGTTCTTC,CASSPPLDVPWNEQFF
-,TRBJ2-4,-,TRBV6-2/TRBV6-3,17,TGTGCCAGCAGTTATGAGTGGACAGAGCTAGCCAAAAACATTCAGTACTTC,CASSYEWTELAKNIQYF
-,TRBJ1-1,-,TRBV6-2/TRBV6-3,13,TGTGCCAGCAGAACTATAGGACTGAGAGAAGCTTTCTTT,CASRTIGLREAFF
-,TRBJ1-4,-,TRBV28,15,TGTGCCAGCAGTCTCCGAGGGACTTTTAATGAAAAACTGTTTTTT,CASSLRGTFNEKLFF
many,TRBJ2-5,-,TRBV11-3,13,TGTGCCAGCAGCTCTAGCGAGCAGGAGACCCAGTACTTC,CASSSSEQETQYF
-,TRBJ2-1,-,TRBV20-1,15,TGCAGTGCCACCCTGGACTGGAGCTCCTACAATGAGCAGTTCTTC,CSATLDWSSYNEQFF
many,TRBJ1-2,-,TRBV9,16,TGTGCCAGCAGCGTACCCCCGAAAGACAGGCCCTATGGCTACACCTTC,CASSVPPKDRPYGYTF
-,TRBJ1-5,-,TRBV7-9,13,TGTGCCAGCAGCTTACGAGGCCAAGGACCCCAGCATTTT,CASSLRGQGPQHF
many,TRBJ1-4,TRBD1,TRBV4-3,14,TGCGCCAGCAGCCACGGACAGGGAGTTGAAAAACTGTTTTTT,CASSHGQGVEKLFF
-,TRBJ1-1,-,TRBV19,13,TGTGCCAGCCGCCCGTGGACGAACACTGAAGCTTTCTTT,CASRPWTNTEAFF
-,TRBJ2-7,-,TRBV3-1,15,TGTGCCAGCAGCCTCCCCGGGACCAGCTACAATGAGCAGTACTTC,CASSLPGTSYNEQYF
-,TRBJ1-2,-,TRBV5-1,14,TGCGCCAGCAGCTTGGTGGCAGACGTATATGGCTACACCTTC,CASSLVADVYGYTF
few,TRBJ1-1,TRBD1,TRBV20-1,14,TGCAGTGCTAGAGAGGGACAGAAGAACACTGAAGCTTTCTTT,CSAREGQKNTEAFF
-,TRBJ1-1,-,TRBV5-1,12,TGCGCCAGCAGCGCCCAGGGCGCTGAAGCTTTCTTT,CASSAQGAEAFF
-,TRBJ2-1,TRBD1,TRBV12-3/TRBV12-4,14,TGTGCCAGCAGCCAAGCGACAGGGGCCAATGAGCAGTTCTTC,CASSQATGANEQFF
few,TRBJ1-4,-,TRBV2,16,TGTGCCAGCAGTGAGAGGATTGCGGCAACTAATGAAAAACTGTTTTTT,CASSERIAATNEKLFF
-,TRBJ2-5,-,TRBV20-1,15,TGCAGTGCTAGCCGACGCCAGGGTTTGGTGGAGACCCAGTACTTC,CSASRRQGLVETQYF
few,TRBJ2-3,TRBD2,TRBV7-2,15,TGTGCCAGCAGCTTAGGGGCGGGGGACCGTGGTACGCAGTATTTT,CASSLGAGDRGTQYF
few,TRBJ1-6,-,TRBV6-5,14,TGTGCCAGCAGTTACGGGGGCGCTGGGTCACCCCTCCACTTT,CASSYGGAGSPLHF
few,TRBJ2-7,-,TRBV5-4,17,TGTGCCAGCAGCTCACGGTGGGCCGGTGAGCTTCCCTACGAGCAGTACTTC,CASSSRWAGELPYEQYF
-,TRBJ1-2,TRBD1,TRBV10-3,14,TGTGCCATCAGGACCACAGGGGGCGGCTATGACTACACCTTC,CAIRTTGGGYDYTF
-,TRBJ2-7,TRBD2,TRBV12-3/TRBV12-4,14,TGTGCCAGCAGTCGCCAGCGGGACTCCTACGAGCAGTACTTC,CASSRQRDSYEQYF
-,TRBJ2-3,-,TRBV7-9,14,TGTGCCAGCAGGATGCCCGGTCGTCCAGATACGCAGTATTTT,CASRMPGRPDTQYF
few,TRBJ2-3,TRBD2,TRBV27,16,TGTGCCAGCAGTTTAATTCGCAGCGGGGGGCGGGATACGCAGTATTTT,CASSLIRSGGRDTQYF